Many counts were recorded for the clone carrying this TCR beta chain. The CDR3 extends over 13 amino acids. Deletions cut 2 bases from V and 0 bases from J, with 5 bases between. Germline lookup yields CDR1 SQVTM and CDR2 ANQGSEA. The data belong to a study of T-cell reconstitution after alpha-beta-depleted transplantation in children. Unique molecular identifiers were used in preparing the TCRbeta library. One entry per CDR3 protein results from TCRdb running MiXCR on the PCR reads. The sample has about 240,000 distinct CDR3 sequences, about 12% seen once; the top ten hold about 2.6%. The TCR originated in a human donor who donated a stem cell graft to a child with acute lymphoblastic leukemia. This rearrangement joins TRBV29-1 to TRBJ2-1; D is uncertain. The material sequenced was PBMCs from the stem cell graft donor, taken from the stem cell graft. CDR3: CSVEPRSYNEQFF. CDR3 nucleotides: TGCAGCGTTGAACCCCGCTCCTACAATGAGCAGTTCTTC.